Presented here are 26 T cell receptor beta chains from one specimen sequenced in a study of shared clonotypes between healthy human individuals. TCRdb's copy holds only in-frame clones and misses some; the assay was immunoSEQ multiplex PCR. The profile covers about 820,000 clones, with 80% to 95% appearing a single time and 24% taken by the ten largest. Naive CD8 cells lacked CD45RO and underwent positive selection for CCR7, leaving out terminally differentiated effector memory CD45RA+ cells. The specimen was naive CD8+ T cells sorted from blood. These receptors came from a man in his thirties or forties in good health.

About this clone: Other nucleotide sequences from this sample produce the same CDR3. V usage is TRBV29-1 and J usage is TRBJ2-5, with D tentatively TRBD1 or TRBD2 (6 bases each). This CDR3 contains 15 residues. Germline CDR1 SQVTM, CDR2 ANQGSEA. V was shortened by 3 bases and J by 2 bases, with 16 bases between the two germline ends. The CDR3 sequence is CSVEGRGQGQETQYF. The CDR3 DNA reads TGCAGCGTTGAGGGGCGGGGCCAGGGGCAAGAGACCCAGTACTTC.

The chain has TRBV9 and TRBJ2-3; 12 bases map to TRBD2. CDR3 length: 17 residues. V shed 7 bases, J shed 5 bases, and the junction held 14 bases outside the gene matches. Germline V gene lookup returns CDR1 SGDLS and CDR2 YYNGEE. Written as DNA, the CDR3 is TGTGCCAGCGGCAGGGAGCTAGCGGGAGGGGATTTAGATACGCAGTATTTT. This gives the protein CASGRELAGGDLDTQYF. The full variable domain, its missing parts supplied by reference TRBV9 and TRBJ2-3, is DSGVTQTPKHLITATGQRVTLRCSPRSGDLSVYWYQQSLDQGLQFLIQYYNGEERAKGNILERFSAQQFPDLHSELNLSSLELGDSALYFCASGRELAGGDLDTQYFGPGTRLTVL.

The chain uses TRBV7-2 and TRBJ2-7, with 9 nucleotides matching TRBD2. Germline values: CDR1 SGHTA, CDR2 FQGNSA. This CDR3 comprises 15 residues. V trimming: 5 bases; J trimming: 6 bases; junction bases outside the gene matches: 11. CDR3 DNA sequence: TGTGCCAGCAGCCCAGCTGTTAGCGGGAGATCCGAGCAGTACTTC. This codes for CASSPAVSGRSEQYF.

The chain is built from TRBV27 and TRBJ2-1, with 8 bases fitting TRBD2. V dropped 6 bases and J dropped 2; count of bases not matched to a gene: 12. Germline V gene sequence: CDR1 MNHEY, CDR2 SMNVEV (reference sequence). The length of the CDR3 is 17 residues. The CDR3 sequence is CASRPSRGGTPYNEQFF. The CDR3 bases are TGTGCCAGCAGACCGTCACGGGGGGGGACCCCCTACAATGAGCAGTTCTTC.

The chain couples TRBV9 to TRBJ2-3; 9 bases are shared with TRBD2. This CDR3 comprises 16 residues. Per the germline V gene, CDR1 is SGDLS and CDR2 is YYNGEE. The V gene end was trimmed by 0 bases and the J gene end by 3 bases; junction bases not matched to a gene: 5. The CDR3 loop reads CASSVGAGGGTDTQYF. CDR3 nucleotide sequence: TGTGCCAGCAGCGTAGGGGCGGGAGGGGGTACAGATACGCAGTATTTT. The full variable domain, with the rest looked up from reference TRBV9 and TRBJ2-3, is DSGVTQTPKHLITATGQRVTLRCSPRSGDLSVYWYQQSLDQGLQFLIQYYNGEERAKGNILERFSAQQFPDLHSELNLSSLELGDSALYFCASSVGAGGGTDTQYFGPGTRLTVL.

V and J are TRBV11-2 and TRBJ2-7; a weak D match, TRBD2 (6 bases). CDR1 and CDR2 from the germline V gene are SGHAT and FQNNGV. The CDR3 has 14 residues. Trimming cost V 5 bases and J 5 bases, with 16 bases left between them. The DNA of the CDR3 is TGTGCCAGCAGCAGGGAGGACGCTTCGAACGAGCAGTACTTC. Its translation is CASSREDASNEQYF.

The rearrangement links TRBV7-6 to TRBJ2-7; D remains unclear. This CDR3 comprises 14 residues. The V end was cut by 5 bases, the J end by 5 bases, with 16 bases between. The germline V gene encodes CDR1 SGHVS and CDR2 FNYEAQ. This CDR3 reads CASSLPSGTDEQYF. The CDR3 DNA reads TGTGCCAGCAGCCTACCGTCGGGTACGGACGAGCAGTACTTC. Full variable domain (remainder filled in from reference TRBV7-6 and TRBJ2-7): GAGVSQSPRYKVTKRGQDVALRCDPISGHVSLYWYRQALGQGPEFLTYFNYEAQQDKSGLPNDRFSAERPEGSISTLTIQRTEQRDSAMYRCASSLPSGTDEQYFGPGTRLTVT.

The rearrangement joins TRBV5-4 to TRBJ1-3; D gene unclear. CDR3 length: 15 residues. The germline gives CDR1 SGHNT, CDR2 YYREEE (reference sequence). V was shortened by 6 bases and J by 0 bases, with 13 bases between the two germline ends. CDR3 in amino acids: CASKPDGLSGNTIYF. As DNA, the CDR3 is TGTGCCAGCAAGCCGGACGGGCTCTCTGGAAACACCATATATTTT.

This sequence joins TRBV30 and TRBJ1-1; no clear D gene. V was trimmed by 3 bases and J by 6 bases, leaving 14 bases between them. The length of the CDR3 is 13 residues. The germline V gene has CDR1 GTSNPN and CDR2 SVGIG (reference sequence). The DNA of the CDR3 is TGTGCCTGGAGCTCTCTAATAGGAGCTGAAGCTTTCTTT. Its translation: CAWSSLIGAEAFF. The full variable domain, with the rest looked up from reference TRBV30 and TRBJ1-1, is SQTIHQWPATLVQPVGSPLSLECTVEGTSNPNLYWYRQAAGRGLQLLFYSVGIGQISSEVPQNLSASRPQDRQFILSSKKLLLSDSGFYLCAWSSLIGAEAFFGQGTRLTVV.

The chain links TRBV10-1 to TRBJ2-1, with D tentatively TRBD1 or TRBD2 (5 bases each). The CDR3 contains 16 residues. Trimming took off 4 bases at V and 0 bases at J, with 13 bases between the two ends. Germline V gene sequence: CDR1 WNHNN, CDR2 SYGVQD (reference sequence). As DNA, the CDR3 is TGCGCCAGCAGTGTCGGGACCCTGGGCTCCTACAATGAGCAGTTCTTC. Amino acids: CASSVGTLGSYNEQFF.

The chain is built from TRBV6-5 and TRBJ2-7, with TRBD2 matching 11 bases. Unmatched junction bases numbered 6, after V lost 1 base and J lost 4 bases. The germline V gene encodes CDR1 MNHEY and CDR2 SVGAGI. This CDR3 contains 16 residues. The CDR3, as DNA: TGTGCCAGCAGTTACTGGACTAGCGGGCTCGAATACGAGCAGTACTTC. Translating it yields CASSYWTSGLEYEQYF.

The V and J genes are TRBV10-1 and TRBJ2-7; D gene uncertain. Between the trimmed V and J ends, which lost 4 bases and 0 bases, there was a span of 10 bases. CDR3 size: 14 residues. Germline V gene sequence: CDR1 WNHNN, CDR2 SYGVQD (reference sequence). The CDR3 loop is CASSGEQNSYEQYF. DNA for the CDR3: TGCGCCAGCAGTGGAGAACAGAACTCCTACGAGCAGTACTTC.

CDR3 in amino acids: CASSLAGPDTGELFF. The DNA of the CDR3 is TGTGCCAGCAGTCTAGCGGGACCTGACACCGGGGAGCTGTTTTTT. This chain joins TRBV5-4 and TRBJ2-2; 9 bases align to TRBD2. CDR3 length: 15 residues. Germline lookup yields CDR1 SGHNT and CDR2 YYREEE (reference sequence). V lost 5 bases, J lost 3 bases, and 5 bases stayed unmatched.

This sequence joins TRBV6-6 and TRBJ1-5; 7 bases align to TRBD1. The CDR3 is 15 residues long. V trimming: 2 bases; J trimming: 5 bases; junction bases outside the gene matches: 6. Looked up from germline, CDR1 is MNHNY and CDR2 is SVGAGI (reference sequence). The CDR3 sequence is CASSYPNRGDQPQHF. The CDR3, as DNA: TGTGCCAGCAGTTACCCCAACAGGGGCGATCAGCCCCAGCATTTT.

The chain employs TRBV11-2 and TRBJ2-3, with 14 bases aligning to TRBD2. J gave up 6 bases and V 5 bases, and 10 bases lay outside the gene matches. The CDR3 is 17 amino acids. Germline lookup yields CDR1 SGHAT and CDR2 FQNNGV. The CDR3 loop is CASSQGGLAGAPDTQYF. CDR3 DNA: TGTGCCAGCAGCCAAGGGGGACTAGCGGGAGCCCCGGATACGCAGTATTTT.

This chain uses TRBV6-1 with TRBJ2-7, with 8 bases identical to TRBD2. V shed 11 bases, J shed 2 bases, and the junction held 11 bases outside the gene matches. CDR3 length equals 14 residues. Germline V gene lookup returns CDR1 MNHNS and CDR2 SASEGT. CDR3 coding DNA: TGTGCCGCCTCGGGAGGGGTTTTTGCCTACGAGCAGTACTTC. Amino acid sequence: CAASGGVFAYEQYF.

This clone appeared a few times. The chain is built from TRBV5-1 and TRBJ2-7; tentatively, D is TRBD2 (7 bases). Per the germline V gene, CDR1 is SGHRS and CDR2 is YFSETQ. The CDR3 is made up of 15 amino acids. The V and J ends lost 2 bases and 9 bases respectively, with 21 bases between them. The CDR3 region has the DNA TGCGCCAGCAGCTTTGCGGGGGCTTCCGTTGTTGGGCAGTACTTC. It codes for CASSFAGASVVGQYF. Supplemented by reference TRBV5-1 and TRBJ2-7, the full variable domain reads KAGVTQTPRYLIKTRGQQVTLSCSPISGHRSVSWYQQTPGQGLQFLFEYFSETQRNKGNFPGRFSGRQFSNSRSEMNVSTLELGDSALYLCASSFAGASVVGQYFGPGTRLTVT.

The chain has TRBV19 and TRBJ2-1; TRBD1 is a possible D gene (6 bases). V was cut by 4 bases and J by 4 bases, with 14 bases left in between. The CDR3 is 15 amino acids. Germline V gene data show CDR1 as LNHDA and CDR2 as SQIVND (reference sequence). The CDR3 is CASSTTGTHYNEQFF. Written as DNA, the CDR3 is TGTGCCAGTAGTACTACCGGGACACATTACAATGAGCAGTTCTTC.

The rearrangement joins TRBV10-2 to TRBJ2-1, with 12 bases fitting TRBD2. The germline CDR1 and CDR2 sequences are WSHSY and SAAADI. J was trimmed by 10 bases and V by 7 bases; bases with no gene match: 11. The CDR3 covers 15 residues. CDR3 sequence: CASIGLAGSLGEQFF. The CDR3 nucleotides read TGCGCCAGCATTGGACTAGCGGGATCCTTGGGCGAGCAGTTCTTC.

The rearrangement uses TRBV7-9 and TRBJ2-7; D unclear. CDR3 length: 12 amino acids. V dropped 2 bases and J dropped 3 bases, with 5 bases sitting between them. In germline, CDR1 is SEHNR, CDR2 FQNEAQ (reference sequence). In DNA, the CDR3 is TGTGCCAGCAGCTTAAAAGACTACGAGCAGTACTTC. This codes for CASSLKDYEQYF. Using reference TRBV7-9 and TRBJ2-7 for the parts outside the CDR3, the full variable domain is DTGVSQNPRHKITKRGQNVTFRCDPISEHNRLYWYRQTLGQGPEFLTYFQNEAQLEKSRLLSDRFSAERPKGSFSTLEIQRTEQGDSAMYLCASSLKDYEQYFGPGTRLTVT.

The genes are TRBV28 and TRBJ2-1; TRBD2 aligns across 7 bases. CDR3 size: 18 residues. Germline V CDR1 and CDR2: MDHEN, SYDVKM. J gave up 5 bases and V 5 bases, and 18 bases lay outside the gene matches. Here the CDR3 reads CASSAIGGSRFADNEQFF. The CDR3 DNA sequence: TGTGCCAGCAGTGCCATCGGGGGGAGTAGGTTTGCTGACAATGAGCAGTTCTTC.

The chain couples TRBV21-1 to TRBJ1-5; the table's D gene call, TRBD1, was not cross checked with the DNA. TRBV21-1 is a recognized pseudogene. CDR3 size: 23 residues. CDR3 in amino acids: CASSKRGGQGGFWRVYSNQPQHF. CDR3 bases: TGTGCCAGCAGCAAAAGGGGGGGACAGGGAGGGTTTTGGAGAGTATATAGCAATCAGCCCCAGCATTTT.

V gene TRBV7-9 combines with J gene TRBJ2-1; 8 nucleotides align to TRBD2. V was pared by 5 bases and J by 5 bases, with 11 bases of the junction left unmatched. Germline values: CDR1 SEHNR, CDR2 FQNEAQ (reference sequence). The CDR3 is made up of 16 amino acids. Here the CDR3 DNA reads TGTGCCAGCAGCGGGCGCGGGGGGCTCTTAGACAATGAGCAGTTCTTC. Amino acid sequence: CASSGRGGLLDNEQFF.

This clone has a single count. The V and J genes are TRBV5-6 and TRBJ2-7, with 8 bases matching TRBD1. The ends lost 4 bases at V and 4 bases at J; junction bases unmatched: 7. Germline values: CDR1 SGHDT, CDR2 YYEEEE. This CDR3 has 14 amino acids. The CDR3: CASSLTGVLYEQYF. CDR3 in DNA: TGTGCCAGCAGCCTGACAGGGGTCCTATACGAGCAGTACTTC.

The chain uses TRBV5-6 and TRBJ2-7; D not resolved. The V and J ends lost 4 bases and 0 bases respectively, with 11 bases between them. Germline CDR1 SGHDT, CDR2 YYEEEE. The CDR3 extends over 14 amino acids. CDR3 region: CASSTSGSSYEQYF. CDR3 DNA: TGTGCCAGCAGCACGAGTGGCAGCTCCTACGAGCAGTACTTC. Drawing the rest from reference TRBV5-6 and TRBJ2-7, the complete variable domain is DAGVTQSPTHLIKTRGQQVTLRCSPKSGHDTVSWYQQALGQGPQFIFQYYEEEERQRGNFPDRFSGHQFPNYSSELNVNALLLGDSALYLCASSTSGSSYEQYFGPGTRLTVT.

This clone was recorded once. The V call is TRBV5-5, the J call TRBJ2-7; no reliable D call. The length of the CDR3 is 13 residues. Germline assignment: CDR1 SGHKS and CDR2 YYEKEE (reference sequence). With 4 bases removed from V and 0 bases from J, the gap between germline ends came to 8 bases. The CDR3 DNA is TGTGCCAGCAGCCCTCACAACTCCTACGAGCAGTACTTC. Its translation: CASSPHNSYEQYF.